This T cell receptor beta chain was documented in a study of CD8 T cells in ankylosing spondylitis. A single record per CDR3 protein comes from TCRdb applying MiXCR to the 5' RACE reads. The sample lists fewer than 200,000 distinct CDR3 sequences, over 15% occurring once. Study conclusions and caveats: There was a TCR beta motif, made of several highly homologous variants, that appeared characteristic of ankylosing spondylitis blood.

This clonotype was recorded many times. As yet, its antigen is unknown. The V end was cut by 1 base, the J end by 4 bases, with 12 bases between. Germline values: CDR1 SGHRS, CDR2 YFSETQ. The CDR3 is 15 amino acids. V and J are TRBV5-1 and TRBJ2-1; D is perhaps TRBD2 (6 bases). Sequencing was performed on blood, either unsorted or a sorted T cell fraction (not recorded which). The receptor was derived from a male donor under 30 with ankylosing spondylitis or in good health (not recorded which). This CDR3 is CASSLRVAEYNEQFF. The CDR3 coding sequence is TGCGCCAGCAGCTTGAGGGTAGCGGAGTACAATGAGCAGTTCTTC. Full variable domain (rest looked up from reference TRBV5-1 and TRBJ2-1): KAGVTQTPRYLIKTRGQQVTLSCSPISGHRSVSWYQQTPGQGLQFLFEYFSETQRNKGNFPGRFSGRQFSNSRSEMNVSTLELGDSALYLCASSLRVAEYNEQFFGPGTRLTVL.